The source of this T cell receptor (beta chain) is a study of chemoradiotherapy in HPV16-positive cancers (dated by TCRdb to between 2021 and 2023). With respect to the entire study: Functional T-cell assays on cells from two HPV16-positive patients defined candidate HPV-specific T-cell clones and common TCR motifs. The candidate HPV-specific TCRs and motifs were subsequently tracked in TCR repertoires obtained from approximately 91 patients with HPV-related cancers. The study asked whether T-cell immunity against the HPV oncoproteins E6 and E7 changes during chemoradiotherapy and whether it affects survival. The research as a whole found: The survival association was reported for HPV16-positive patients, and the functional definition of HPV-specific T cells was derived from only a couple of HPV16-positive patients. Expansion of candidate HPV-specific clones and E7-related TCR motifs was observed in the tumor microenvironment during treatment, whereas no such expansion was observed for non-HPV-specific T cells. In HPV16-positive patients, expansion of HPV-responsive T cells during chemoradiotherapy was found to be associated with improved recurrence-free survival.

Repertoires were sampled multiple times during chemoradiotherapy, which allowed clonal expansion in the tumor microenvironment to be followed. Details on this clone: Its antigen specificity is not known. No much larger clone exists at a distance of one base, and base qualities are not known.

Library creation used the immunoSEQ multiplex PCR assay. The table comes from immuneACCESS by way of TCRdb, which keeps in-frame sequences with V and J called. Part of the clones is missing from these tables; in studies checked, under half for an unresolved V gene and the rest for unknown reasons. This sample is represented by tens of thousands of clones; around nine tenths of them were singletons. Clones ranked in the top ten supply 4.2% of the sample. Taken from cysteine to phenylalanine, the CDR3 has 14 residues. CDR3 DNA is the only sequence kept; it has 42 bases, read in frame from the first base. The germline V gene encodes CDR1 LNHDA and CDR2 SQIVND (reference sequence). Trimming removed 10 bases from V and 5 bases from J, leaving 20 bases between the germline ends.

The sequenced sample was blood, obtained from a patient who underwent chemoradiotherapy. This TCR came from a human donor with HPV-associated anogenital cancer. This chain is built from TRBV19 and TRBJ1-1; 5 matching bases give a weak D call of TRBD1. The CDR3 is CATHLGPGRTEAFF. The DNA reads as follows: TGTGCCACCCATTTAGGACCGGGGCGAACTGAAGCTTTCTTT.